What follows describes a single T cell receptor beta chain. This entry is derived from a study of blood T cell repertoires in COVID-19. Study in general: In each case, the material was cDNA or gDNA derived from T cells, B-cell-depleted T cells, or PBMCs.

Per the authors' pipeline: The assay estimated nucleated cells by amplifying reference gene primers. Repertoires were generated with immunoSEQ multiplex PCR, while TCRdb's copy carries only in-frame clones and drops some. V and J calls plus clone size are reproduced from that table; the DNA served to infer D and trimming. The repertoire holds about 220,000 clones, with approximately 83% as singletons. The V gene's germline CDR1 is ENHRY and CDR2 SYGVKD. The V gene lost 3 bases and the J gene lost 1 base, with 21 bases spanning the gap. CDR3 length: 18 amino acids. This sequence originates from a woman between 25 and 40 years old who had recovered from COVID-19. The sample consisted of peripheral blood. This chain links TRBV10-3 with TRBJ1-1; no reliable D call. This CDR3 reads CAISETPGRTRRNTEAFF. CDR3 bases: TGTGCCATCAGTGAAACCCCAGGCAGAACTAGAAGGAACACTGAAGCTTTCTTT.